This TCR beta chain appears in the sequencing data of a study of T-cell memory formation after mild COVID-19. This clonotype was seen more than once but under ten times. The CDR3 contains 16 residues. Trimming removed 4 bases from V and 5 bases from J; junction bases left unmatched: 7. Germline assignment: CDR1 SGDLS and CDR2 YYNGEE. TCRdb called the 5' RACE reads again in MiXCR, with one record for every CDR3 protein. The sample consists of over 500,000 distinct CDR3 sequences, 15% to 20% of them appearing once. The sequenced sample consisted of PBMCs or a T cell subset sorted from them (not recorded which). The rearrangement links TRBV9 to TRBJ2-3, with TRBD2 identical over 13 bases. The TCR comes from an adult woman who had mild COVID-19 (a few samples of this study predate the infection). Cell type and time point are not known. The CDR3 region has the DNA TGTGCCAGCAGCCGGGGACTAGCGGGGCGAGGAGATACGCAGTATTTT. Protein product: CASSRGLAGRGDTQYF.